One and the same sample provided the 29 T cell receptor beta chains below, sequenced in a study of T cells after yellow fever vaccination. Each CDR3 protein gets one entry after TCRdb re-called the 5' RACE reads with MiXCR. The sample shows some 160,000 distinct CDR3 sequences, about a tenth of them seen only once. The sequencing here drew on CD8+ T cells sorted from PBMCs, taken 45 days after the yellow fever booster vaccination. The source of these receptors is a man aged 18 to 30 who received the YFV17D yellow fever vaccine.

The J gene is TRBJ1-2, the V gene TRBV15; D gene uncertain. In germline, CDR1 is LNHNV, CDR2 YYDKDF (reference sequence). Trimming shortened V by 8 bases and J by 2 bases, and 21 bases separated the two germline ends. This CDR3 spans 16 amino acids. The CDR3 nucleotides read TGTGCCACCGAAACTACCGAAGAAAGTCCGAACTATGGCTACACCTTC. It encodes CATETTEESPNYGYTF.

In its sample, this clonotype was seen a few times. V gene TRBV7-9 combines with J gene TRBJ2-5; 7 bases agree with TRBD2. V shed 11 bases and J 1 base; nucleotides not matched to a gene: 7. The length of the CDR3 is 13 residues. Germline CDR1 SEHNR, CDR2 FQNEAQ (reference sequence). CDR3 DNA sequence: TGTGCCCCGGGCGGGGGTCCCCAAGAGACCCAGTACTTC. Translation: CAPGGGPQETQYF.

The chain joins TRBV29-1 to TRBJ2-2; no firm D call. In germline, CDR1 is SQVTM, CDR2 ANQGSEA. Trimming took off 0 bases at V and 3 bases at J, with 11 bases between the two ends. This CDR3 comprises 15 residues. The chain's CDR3 is CSVEENGLDTGELFF. CDR3 DNA sequence: TGCAGCGTTGAAGAAAACGGATTAGACACCGGGGAGCTGTTTTTT.

The chain links TRBV9 to TRBJ2-7, with TRBD2 as a possible D gene (7 bases). The V and J ends lost 0 bases and 2 bases respectively, with 12 bases between them. In germline, CDR1 is SGDLS, CDR2 YYNGEE. The CDR3 length is 15 residues. The CDR3 is CASSVDGGPPYEQYF. CDR3 coding DNA: TGTGCCAGCAGCGTAGACGGGGGGCCCCCCTACGAGCAGTACTTC.

As DNA, the CDR3 is TGTGCCAGCAGTAGTACAGGGTTCCCCTTCTATGGCTACACCTTC. Translation: CASSSTGFPFYGYTF. This chain uses TRBV27 with TRBJ1-2; D might be TRBD1 (6 bases). Germline V gene data show CDR1 as MNHEY and CDR2 as SMNVEV (reference sequence). This CDR3 comprises 15 residues. V lost 5 bases and J lost 4, with 17 bases in between.

A few counts support this clonotype. The junction does not match germline at one end; this may be a read error. J is TRBJ2-7 and V is TRBV27; TRBD1 agrees at 7 bases. From germline, CDR1 is MNHEY and CDR2 SMNVEV (reference sequence). This CDR3 has 13 residues. The CDR3 loop is CASSLLPGQRNLF. For the CDR3, the DNA is TGTGCCAGCAGTTTGTTACCGGGACAGCGGAATCTCTTC.

This clonotype was found a few times. This chain connects TRBV5-1 to TRBJ2-3; TRBD1 is a possible D gene (6 bases). There are 14 residues in the CDR3. The germline gives CDR1 SGHRS, CDR2 YFSETQ. Trimming removed 4 bases from V and 3 bases from J, with 12 bases in between. The CDR3 loop reads CASSKYRATDTQYF. Here the CDR3 DNA reads TGCGCCAGCAGCAAATACAGGGCTACAGATACGCAGTATTTT.

This clonotype turned up a few times. This chain joins TRBV20-1 and TRBJ2-7; TRBD2 agrees at 12 bases. Germline CDR1 reads DFQATT; CDR2 reads SNEGSKA (reference sequence). V lost 5 bases to trimming and J lost 0 bases; unmatched junction nucleotides: 8. The CDR3 runs 16 residues. DNA of the CDR3: TGCAGTGCTCGTCCACGACTAGCGGGGGCCTCCTACGAGCAGTACGTC. It encodes CSARPRLAGASYEQYV.

The rearrangement links TRBV7-2 to TRBJ1-3; 9 nucleotides match TRBD1. Germline V gene data show CDR1 as SGHTA and CDR2 as FQGNSA. The CDR3 sequence is 16 residues long. The V segment lost 4 bases and the J segment 2 bases; nucleotides outside the gene matches: 6. DNA of the CDR3: TGTGCCAGCAGCTCGACGGGACAGGGAACTGGAAACACCATATATTTT. Protein product: CASSSTGQGTGNTIYF.

The chain joins TRBV4-2 to TRBJ2-1, with 7 bases lining up with TRBD2. V shed 4 bases, J shed 3 bases, and the junction held 3 bases outside the gene matches. This CDR3 comprises 14 residues. Germline V gene sequence: CDR1 LGHNA, CDR2 YNFKEQ. The CDR3 coding sequence is TGTGCCAGCAGCCTGGAGCGGGGCTACAATGAGCAGTTCTTC. As protein: CASSLERGYNEQFF.

This clonotype showed up many times. This rearrangement joins TRBV7-9 to TRBJ2-3; D not certain. CDR1 and CDR2 from the germline V gene are SEHNR and FQNEAQ (reference sequence). V dropped 5 bases and J dropped 2 bases, with 14 bases sitting between them. The length of the CDR3 is 15 residues. CDR3 loop: CASSPHPSLTDTQYF. The CDR3 region has the DNA TGTGCCAGCAGCCCACATCCCTCCCTCACAGATACGCAGTATTTT.

This clonotype came up a few times. The rearrangement uses TRBV4-3 and TRBJ2-2; D unresolved. Per the germline V gene, CDR1 is LGHNA and CDR2 is YSLEER. The CDR3 has 15 residues. V dropped 1 base and J dropped 3 bases, with 9 bases sitting between them. This CDR3 is CASSQGVWDTGELFF. The CDR3 coding sequence is TGCGCCAGCAGCCAAGGGGTCTGGGACACCGGGGAGCTGTTTTTT.

The chain couples TRBV27 to TRBJ1-1; weak D call: TRBD1 (5 bases). In germline, CDR1 is MNHEY, CDR2 SMNVEV (reference sequence). V was cut by 3 bases and J by 5 bases, with 10 bases left in between. The CDR3 is 13 residues long. CDR3 residues: CASSFSRVTEAFF. DNA of the CDR3: TGTGCCAGCAGTTTCAGCAGGGTGACTGAAGCTTTCTTT.

This clonotype turned up a few times. The chain joins TRBV7-6 to TRBJ2-1, with D perhaps given as TRBD1 or TRBD2 (7 bases each). CDR3 length: 14 residues. Germline V CDR1 and CDR2: SGHVS, FNYEAQ. The V end was cut by 10 bases, the J end by 4 bases, with 17 bases between. CDR3 protein: CATNQGGVYNEQFF. The CDR3 DNA is TGTGCCACCAACCAGGGGGGGGTGTACAATGAGCAGTTCTTC.

This clonotype was seen at least ten times. The chain uses TRBV27 and TRBJ2-1, with D tentatively TRBD1 or TRBD2 (6 bases each). Between the trimmed V and J ends, which lost 7 bases and 7 bases, there was a span of 14 bases. CDR1 and CDR2 (germline): MNHEY, SMNVEV (reference sequence). The CDR3 runs 13 residues. The CDR3 nucleotides are TGTGCCAGCACCCTGGGGGGCCGGAATGAGCAGTTCTTC. Residues: CASTLGGRNEQFF.

The chain has TRBV6-6 and TRBJ1-5; D remains unclear. Trimming left V 3 bases short and J 0 bases short, with 9 bases between. The germline V gene has CDR1 MNHNY and CDR2 SVGAGI (reference sequence). The CDR3 is 15 amino acids. The CDR3 protein is CASSYPGSSNQPQHF. Written as DNA, the CDR3 is TGTGCCAGCAGTTATCCCGGGAGTAGCAATCAGCCCCAGCATTTT.

J is TRBJ2-3 and V is TRBV10-3; no firm D call. The CDR3 spans 12 residues. The germline V and J ends were trimmed by 9 bases and 5 bases, with 12 bases remaining between them. Germline CDR1 reads ENHRY; CDR2 reads SYGVKD. CDR3 region: CAITVSGDTQYF. In nucleotides, the CDR3 is TGTGCCATAACTGTATCCGGAGATACGCAGTATTTT.

The chain employs TRBV7-3 and TRBJ2-2, with D possibly being TRBD2 (6 bases). Germline CDR1 SGHTA, CDR2 FQGTGA. Trimming removed 2 bases from V and 0 bases from J, with 16 bases in between. The CDR3 spans 18 residues. The CDR3 here is CASSLSPAGRSNTGELFF. The CDR3 coding sequence is TGTGCCAGCAGCTTATCCCCCGCGGGACGTTCGAACACCGGGGAGCTGTTTTTT.

Many counts were recorded for this clonotype. This rearrangement joins TRBV6-1 to TRBJ2-3; 8 bases are shared with TRBD2. Germline CDR1 MNHNS, CDR2 SASEGT. The trim removed 1 base at V and 2 bases at J, leaving 2 bases unmatched. The CDR3 is made up of 15 amino acids. Here the CDR3 DNA reads TGTGCCAGCAGTGAAGGGACTAGCCACACAGATACGCAGTATTTT. It is translated as CASSEGTSHTDTQYF.

The chain uses TRBV6-2 or TRBV6-3 and TRBJ2-7; D remains ambiguous. The CDR3 length is 14 residues. V was pared by 2 bases and J by 5 bases, with 13 bases between. From germline, CDR1 is MNHEY and CDR2 SVGEGT. The CDR3 reads CASSYPGLWNEQYV. DNA of the CDR3: TGTGCCAGCAGTTACCCCGGGCTTTGGAACGAGCAGTACGTC.

This sequence joins TRBV3-1 and TRBJ1-1, with D unresolved. Germline loops: CDR1 LGHDT, CDR2 YNNKEL (reference sequence). Trimming removed 1 base from V and 0 bases from J, with 6 bases in between. The CDR3 runs to 14 residues. The CDR3 spells CASSQVNLNTEAFF. CDR3 DNA: TGTGCCAGCAGCCAAGTAAATCTGAACACTGAAGCTTTCTTT.

This clonotype has more than one count but fewer than ten. The rearrangement joins TRBV4-1 to TRBJ2-7, with D perhaps matching TRBD2 (5 bases). Trimming took 2 bases from V and 7 from J, leaving 18 bases between them. Germline loops: CDR1 MGHRA, CDR2 YSYEKL. The CDR3 runs to 15 residues. CDR3 region: CASSQTGLGVGEQYV. The CDR3 DNA reads as TGCGCCAGCAGCCAAACCGGCCTCGGGGTCGGGGAGCAGTACGTC.

V and J are TRBV11-1 and TRBJ1-1, with D unclear. Germline V CDR1 and CDR2: SGHAT, FQDESV (reference sequence). The V end was cut by 0 bases, the J end by 4 bases, with 18 bases between. The length of the CDR3 is 17 residues. CDR3 sequence reads: CASSLAIRGGGTTEAFF. The CDR3 coding sequence is TGTGCCAGCAGCTTAGCGATAAGAGGAGGTGGTACCACTGAAGCTTTCTTT.

The chain employs TRBV7-9 and TRBJ1-2, with D tentatively TRBD1 (5 bases). CDR1 is SEHNR, CDR2 FQNEAQ, per germline (reference sequence). The CDR3 spans 12 residues. V was cut by 5 bases and J by 5 bases, with 9 bases left in between. For the CDR3, the DNA is TGTGCCAGCAGCAAGCGACAGTATGGCTACACCTTC. Its protein product is CASSKRQYGYTF.

This clonotype has more than one count but fewer than ten. The chain couples TRBV7-9 to TRBJ1-1; D gene uncertain. The CDR3 has 12 amino acids. With 3 bases removed from V and 6 bases from J, the gap between germline ends came to 8 bases. The germline CDR1 and CDR2 sequences are SEHNR and FQNEAQ (reference sequence). The CDR3 loop reads CASSFMGSEAFF. The CDR3 nucleotides are TGTGCCAGCAGCTTTATGGGGTCTGAAGCTTTCTTT.

This sequence joins TRBV6-2 or TRBV6-3 and TRBJ1-1; maybe TRBD1 (6 bases). V gave up 0 bases and J gave up 4 bases, with 9 bases separating them. This CDR3 region has 14 residues. The V gene's germline CDR1 is MNHEY and CDR2 SVGEGT. CDR3 DNA: TGTGCCAGCAGTTACTCTCCAGGGGCCACTGAAGCTTTCTTT. It codes for CASSYSPGATEAFF.

The chain has TRBV4-3 and TRBJ2-7; 7 bases are shared with TRBD2. V lost 0 bases to trimming and J lost 3 bases; unmatched junction nucleotides: 8. This CDR3 has 16 residues. Per germline, CDR1 LGHNA and CDR2 YSLEER. CDR3: CASSQDPQRGFYEQYF. CDR3 DNA sequence: TGCGCCAGCAGCCAAGACCCCCAGCGGGGTTTCTACGAGCAGTACTTC.

This chain uses TRBV7-9 with TRBJ2-4; 11 bases line up with TRBD1. CDR3 length: 20 residues. Per the germline V gene, CDR1 is SEHNR and CDR2 is FQNEAQ (reference sequence). J was trimmed by 2 bases and V by 1 base; bases with no gene match: 13. CDR3 sequence reads: CASSLGSDRGPEGPKNIQYF. CDR3 coding DNA: TGTGCCAGCAGCTTAGGATCGGACAGGGGGCCTGAGGGACCCAAAAACATTCAGTACTTC.

The chain carries TRBV28 and TRBJ1-2, with 7 bases matching TRBD1. Germline V gene sequence: CDR1 MDHEN, CDR2 SYDVKM. This CDR3 contains 15 residues. The J segment lost 1 base and the V segment lost 6 bases, leaving 8 bases of the junction unmatched. DNA for the CDR3: TGTGCCAGCAGCTTCAGGGGGATGAGTAACTATGGCTACACCTTC. Translating it yields CASSFRGMSNYGYTF.